This T cell receptor (beta chain) was profiled in a study of T cells after posttransplantation cyclophosphamide. The protocol was immunoSEQ multiplex PCR, while the TCRdb copy is restricted to in-frame clones and leaves out a portion. The repertoire holds some 6,900 clones, roughly nine tenths seen once, with around 13% in the top ten. Treatment was busulfan-fludarabine conditioning, a marrow graft, and cyclophosphamide on days +3 and +4. Findings and caveats of the study: Later post-transplant blood repertoires were often dominated by donor CD8+ memory clones. Recipient CMV seropositivity and CMV reactivation strongly tracked TRB clonality. TRB overlap between skin or GI tissue T cells and blood was limited.

Germline values: CDR1 LGHNA, CDR2 YNFKEQ. V was cut by 0 bases and J by 10 bases, with 4 bases left in between. The CDR3 totals 11 residues. As concerns this clone: The antigen remains unidentified.

V and J are TRBV4-2 and TRBJ2-4; D ambiguous. Sequenced here: PBMCs, sampled 1404 days after allogeneic stem cell transplant with posttransplant cyclophosphamide. The TCR was taken from a female patient aged 45-65 years who received an allogeneic stem cell transplant from a related donor, was CMV-positive, and had no GVHD. Some T cells may have come from the graft donor. DNA for the CDR3: TGTGCCAGCAGCCAAGACCGGATTCAGTACTTC. Its protein is CASSQDRIQYF.